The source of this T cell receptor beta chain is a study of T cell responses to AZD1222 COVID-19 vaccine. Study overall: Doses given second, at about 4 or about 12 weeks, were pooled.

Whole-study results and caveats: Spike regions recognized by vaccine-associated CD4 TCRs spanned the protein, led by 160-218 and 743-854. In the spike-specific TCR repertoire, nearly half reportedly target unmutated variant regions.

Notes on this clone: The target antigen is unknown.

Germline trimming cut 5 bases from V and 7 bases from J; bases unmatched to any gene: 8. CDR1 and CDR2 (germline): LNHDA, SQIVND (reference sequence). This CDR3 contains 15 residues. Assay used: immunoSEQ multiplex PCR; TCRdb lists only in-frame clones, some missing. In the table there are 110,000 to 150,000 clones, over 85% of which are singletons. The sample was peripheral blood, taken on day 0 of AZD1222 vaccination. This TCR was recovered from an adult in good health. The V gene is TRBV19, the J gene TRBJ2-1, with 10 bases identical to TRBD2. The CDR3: CASSSLAGVGNEQFF. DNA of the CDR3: TGTGCCAGTAGTTCTCTAGCGGGAGTCGGTAATGAGCAGTTCTTC.